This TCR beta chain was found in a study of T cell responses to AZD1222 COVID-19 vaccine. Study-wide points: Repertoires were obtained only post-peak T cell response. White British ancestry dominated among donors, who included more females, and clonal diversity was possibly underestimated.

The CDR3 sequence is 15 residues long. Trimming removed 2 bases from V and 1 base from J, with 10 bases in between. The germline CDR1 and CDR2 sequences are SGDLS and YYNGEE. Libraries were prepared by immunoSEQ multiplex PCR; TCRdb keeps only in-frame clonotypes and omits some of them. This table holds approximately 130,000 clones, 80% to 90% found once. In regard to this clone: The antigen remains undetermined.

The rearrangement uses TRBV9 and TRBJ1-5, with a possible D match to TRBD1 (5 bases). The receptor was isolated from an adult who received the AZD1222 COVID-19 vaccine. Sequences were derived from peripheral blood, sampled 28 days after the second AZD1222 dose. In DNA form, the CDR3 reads TGTGCCAGCAGCGTCGCGGGGGGGAGCAATCAGCCCCAGCATTTT. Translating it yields CASSVAGGSNQPQHF.